The 26 T cell receptor beta chains presented below share a single source sample, sequenced in a study of vaccination effects on CD4 cells after COVID-19. Expansion of antigen-specific CD4+ T cells with viral peptide pools was carried out by the ViraFEST assay before sequencing. CD4+ T cells were isolated after roughly nine days of culture. Everyone in the study got two shots of either the BNT162b2 or mRNA-1273 vaccine. Libraries were prepared by immunoSEQ multiplex PCR; TCRdb keeps only in-frame clonotypes and omits some of them. The sample has fewer than 30,000 clones, 80% to 90% seen once. No cognate antigen is known for these TCRs. The sample consisted of CD4+ T cells from PBMCs cultured with HCoV-NL63 spike peptides, taken after COVID-19 vaccination. The origin of the receptors is a human donor who received a COVID-19 vaccine. Some clones in this sample may be carry-over from other donors' samples.

This sequence joins TRBV7-8 and TRBJ2-6; D assignment may be TRBD1 or TRBD2 (5 bases each). Per the germline V gene, CDR1 is SGHVS and CDR2 is FQNEAQ. CDR3 size: 15 residues. V was cut by 4 bases and J by 4 bases, with 11 bases left in between. CDR3 DNA: TGTGCCAGCAGCTCAGAAGGGACCGGGGCCAACGTCCTGACTTTC. It specifies CASSSEGTGANVLTF.

The chain couples TRBV19 to TRBJ2-5; TRBD2 might be the D (5 bases). The CDR3 has 14 residues. Trimming removed 6 bases at V and 5 bases at J, with 16 bases between. CDR1 is LNHDA and CDR2 is SQIVND in the germline V gene (reference sequence). The CDR3 coding sequence is TGTGCCAGTAGCCTTCGGTCCCGAGGGGAGACCCAGTACTTC. Translated: CASSLRSRGETQYF.

This sequence joins TRBV7-2 and TRBJ2-7, with D possibly TRBD2 on 6 matching bases. The length of the CDR3 is 14 residues. In germline, CDR1 is SGHTA, CDR2 FQGNSA. With 3 bases removed from V and 2 bases from J, the gap between germline ends came to 11 bases. The CDR3 loop reads CASSLVAGPYEQYV. Here the CDR3 DNA reads TGTGCCAGCAGCTTGGTCGCGGGGCCCTACGAGCAGTACGTC.

The chain couples TRBV24-1 to TRBJ2-4; TRBD2 is a possible D gene (5 bases). Trimming left V 4 bases short and J 7 bases short, with 19 bases between. Germline V gene lookup returns CDR1 KGHDR and CDR2 SFDVKD. The CDR3 spans 16 residues. The CDR3 spells CATSDRDLSRGNIQYF. CDR3 DNA: TGTGCCACCAGTGACCGTGACTTGTCTCGGGGTAACATTCAGTACTTC.

This chain links TRBV19 with TRBJ1-2; D remains unclear. V lost 8 bases, J lost 1 base, and 8 bases lay in between. The V gene's germline CDR1 is LNHDA and CDR2 SQIVND (reference sequence). CDR3 length equals 12 residues. This CDR3 reads CASRDINYGYTF. Here the CDR3 DNA reads TGTGCCAGTCGCGATATTAACTATGGCTACACCTTC.

The V gene is TRBV24-1, the J gene TRBJ2-2, with D possibly matching TRBD1 (5 bases). The CDR3 sequence is 14 residues long. Germline V CDR1 and CDR2: KGHDR, SFDVKD. Trimming cost V 5 bases and J 1 base, with 7 bases left between them. This CDR3 is CATSGTLNTGELFF. CDR3 bases: TGTGCCACCAGTGGGACATTGAACACCGGGGAGCTGTTTTTT.

The gene calls are TRBV7-2 and TRBJ1-4; D possibly corresponds to TRBD1 (6 bases). With 3 bases removed from V and 5 bases from J, the gap between germline ends came to 10 bases. CDR1 is SGHTA and CDR2 is FQGNSA in the germline V gene. This CDR3 contains 14 residues. The CDR3 sequence is CASSFGGLNEKLFF. The DNA of the CDR3 is TGTGCCAGCAGCTTCGGGGGCCTCAATGAAAAACTGTTTTTT.

This chain uses TRBV24-1 with TRBJ1-1; the match to TRBD1 covers 8 bases. The germline V gene encodes CDR1 KGHDR and CDR2 SFDVKD. The V and J ends lost 3 bases and 4 bases, in that order; junction bases with no gene match: 6. The CDR3 is 15 amino acids. In DNA, the CDR3 is TGTGCCACCAGTGATCCAGGACAGGGTGGCACTGAAGCTTTCTTT. It translates to CATSDPGQGGTEAFF.

This clone has only a few counts. The CDR3 is CASSFHRGQTYEQYV. CDR3 nucleotides: TGTGCCAGCAGCTTCCACAGGGGGCAGACCTACGAGCAGTACGTC. This chain uses TRBV7-9 with TRBJ2-7, with 9 bases lining up with TRBD1. V dropped 3 bases and J dropped 2; count of bases not matched to a gene: 5. Germline CDR1 and CDR2: SEHNR and FQNEAQ (reference sequence). The CDR3 is made up of 15 amino acids.

This clone appeared once. The CDR3 nucleotides are TGCAGTGCTAGTCTTTACCGGGGCTACAATGAGCAGTTCTTC. This codes for CSASLYRGYNEQFF. J is TRBJ2-1 and V is TRBV20-1; tentative D call: TRBD2 (5 bases). The germline CDR1 and CDR2 sequences are DFQATT and SNEGSKA (reference sequence). The CDR3 runs 14 residues. The V gene lost 3 bases and the J gene lost 3 bases, with 12 bases spanning the gap.

J is TRBJ2-1 and V is TRBV24-1; D gene unclear. The CDR3 is 16 amino acids. V dropped 5 bases and J dropped 0 bases, with 13 bases sitting between them. CDR1 is KGHDR and CDR2 is SFDVKD in the germline V gene. CDR3 coding DNA: TGTGCCACCAGTGCCTATCAATTTAGCTCCTACAATGAGCAGTTCTTC. It encodes CATSAYQFSSYNEQFF.

This chain uses TRBV6-6 with TRBJ2-3; the D gene is possibly TRBD2 (6 bases). From germline, CDR1 is MNHNY and CDR2 SVGAGI (reference sequence). The CDR3 is 16 residues long. Trimming removed 6 bases from V and 6 bases from J, with 22 bases in between. This CDR3 is CASSSSDRDGGDTQYF. CDR3 DNA sequence: TGTGCCAGCAGCAGCTCCGATAGGGATGGAGGGGATACGCAGTATTTT.

This chain uses TRBV7-8 with TRBJ1-2; D unresolved. Germline CDR1 SGHVS, CDR2 FQNEAQ. This CDR3 is built from 15 residues. V lost 1 base and J lost 1, with 10 bases in between. The DNA for the CDR3 is TGTGCCAGCAGCTTAGGTTACAGAAATAACTATGGCTACACCTTC. Translating it yields CASSLGYRNNYGYTF.

This clone was counted a few times. The V gene is TRBV20-1, the J gene TRBJ1-2; possible D gene TRBD1, 6 bases. Germline values: CDR1 DFQATT, CDR2 SNEGSKA (reference sequence). The CDR3 covers 11 residues. V gave up 6 bases and J gave up 5 bases, with 10 bases separating them. The CDR3 region has the DNA TGCAGTGCGTTACAGGGATATGGCTACACCTTC. Its protein is CSALQGYGYTF.

The V gene is TRBV18, the J gene TRBJ2-7; 10 bases align to TRBD2. Germline V gene lookup returns CDR1 KGHSH and CDR2 LQKENI. There are 14 residues in the CDR3. Trimming took 4 bases from V and 1 from J; bases not matched to a gene: 1. The CDR3 is CASSRAGGSYEQYV. CDR3 DNA sequence: TGTGCCAGCTCACGAGCGGGGGGGTCCTACGAGCAGTACGTC.

This chain uses TRBV19 with TRBJ1-3; D is uncertain. The CDR3 covers 15 residues. Trimming stripped 5 bases from V and 8 bases from J, with 19 bases between. Germline-derived CDR1 and CDR2 are LNHDA and SQIVND (reference sequence). The chain's CDR3 is CASSLDWRSGDTIYF. CDR3 DNA sequence: TGTGCCAGTAGTCTGGATTGGAGGTCGGGTGACACCATATATTTT.

The genes are TRBV19 and TRBJ1-2; no reliable D call. Germline lookup yields CDR1 LNHDA and CDR2 SQIVND (reference sequence). With 8 bases removed from V and 8 bases from J, the gap between germline ends came to 24 bases. CDR3 length: 15 amino acids. The CDR3 region is CASSIVGEVVLGYTF. The DNA of the CDR3 is TGTGCCAGTTCTATAGTGGGAGAAGTGGTTCTCGGCTACACCTTC. The full variable domain, rest sourced from reference TRBV19 and TRBJ1-2, is DGGITQSPKYLFRKEGQNVTLSCEQNLNHDAMYWYRQDPGQGLRLIYYSQIVNDFQKGDIAEGYSVSREKKESFPLTVTSAQKNPTAFYLCASSIVGEVVLGYTFGSGTRLTVV.

This chain joins TRBV18 and TRBJ1-1, with D uncertain. The CDR3 spans 12 residues. The V and J ends lost 8 bases and 2 bases respectively, with 9 bases between them. CDR1 is KGHSH, CDR2 LQKENI, per germline. The CDR3 nucleotides read TGTGCCAGCCATGACGGCAACACTGAAGCTTTCTTT. As protein: CASHDGNTEAFF.

This clone was seen only a few times. The chain is built from TRBV3-1 (or the pseudogene TRBV3-2) and TRBJ2-5; tentatively, D is TRBD2 (5 bases). Germline CDR1 reads LGHDT; CDR2 reads YNNKEL (reference sequence). V dropped 0 bases and J dropped 9 bases, with 11 bases sitting between them. The CDR3 is 13 residues long. The CDR3 DNA reads as TGTGCCAGCAGCCAAGAGAGGCTAGCCCCCCAGTACTTC. Translation: CASSQERLAPQYF.

The chain has TRBV5-4 and TRBJ2-1, with TRBD2 identical over 12 bases. The CDR3 covers 15 residues. The V segment lost 4 bases and the J segment 9 bases; nucleotides outside the gene matches: 8. The germline CDR1 and CDR2 sequences are SGHNT and YYREEE (reference sequence). The CDR3 here is CASSKGLAGSGEQFF. The CDR3 DNA reads as TGTGCCAGCAGCAAAGGACTAGCGGGGTCTGGTGAGCAGTTCTTC.

The chain employs TRBV3-1 (or the pseudogene TRBV3-2) and TRBJ2-2; D call uncertain. Germline V lookup: CDR1 LGHDT, CDR2 YNNKEL (reference sequence). The CDR3 runs to 14 residues. The ends were cut back, 0 bases at V and 6 bases at J, with 8 bases in the middle. DNA for the CDR3: TGTGCCAGCAGCCAAGATCTTCCTCCCGGGGAGCTGTTTTTT. Amino acid sequence: CASSQDLPPGELFF.

The V gene is TRBV5-4, the J gene TRBJ1-2, with TRBD1 matching over 9 bases. CDR3 length: 15 amino acids. V lost 0 bases to trimming and J lost 2 bases; unmatched junction nucleotides: 2. CDR1 is SGHNT and CDR2 is YYREEE in the germline V gene (reference sequence). The CDR3: CASSLGGTGNYGYTF. CDR3 nucleotide sequence: TGTGCCAGCAGCTTGGGAGGGACAGGGAACTATGGCTACACCTTC.

This chain links TRBV20-1 with TRBJ1-1; 7 positions match TRBD1. The CDR3 totals 11 residues. Germline CDR1 is DFQATT and CDR2 is SNEGSKA (reference sequence). The CDR3 DNA reads TGCAGGCGACAGGGGAACACTGAAGCTTTCTTT. Its translation: CRRQGNTEAFF.

The chain links TRBV28 to TRBJ1-2; D call uncertain. This CDR3 is 15 amino acids long. The V gene lost 4 bases and the J gene lost 10 bases, with 22 bases spanning the gap. Germline V gene lookup returns CDR1 MDHEN and CDR2 SYDVKM. CDR3 protein: CASSSLALPILYYTF. DNA for the CDR3: TGTGCCAGCAGTTCTCTGGCCCTGCCCATATTATACTACACCTTC.

The CDR3 is CAWGRDREVGEQYV. Written as DNA, the CDR3 is TGTGCCTGGGGCCGGGACAGGGAAGTAGGCGAGCAGTACGTC. This chain links TRBV30 with TRBJ2-7; 9 positions agree with TRBD1. CDR1 and CDR2 from the germline V gene are GTSNPN and SVGIG (reference sequence). The CDR3 runs to 14 residues. V was clipped by 5 bases and J by 6 bases; unmatched bases: 11.

The rearrangement links TRBV3-1 (or the pseudogene TRBV3-2) to TRBJ1-6, with 10 bases fitting TRBD1. V was pared by 2 bases and J by 7 bases, with 2 bases of the junction left unmatched. This CDR3 contains 15 residues. CDR1 LGHDT and CDR2 YNNKEL come from the germline V gene (reference sequence). CDR3 amino acids: CASSQRTGGNSPLHF. The CDR3 DNA sequence: TGTGCCAGCAGCCAAAGGACAGGGGGAAATTCACCCCTCCACTTT.